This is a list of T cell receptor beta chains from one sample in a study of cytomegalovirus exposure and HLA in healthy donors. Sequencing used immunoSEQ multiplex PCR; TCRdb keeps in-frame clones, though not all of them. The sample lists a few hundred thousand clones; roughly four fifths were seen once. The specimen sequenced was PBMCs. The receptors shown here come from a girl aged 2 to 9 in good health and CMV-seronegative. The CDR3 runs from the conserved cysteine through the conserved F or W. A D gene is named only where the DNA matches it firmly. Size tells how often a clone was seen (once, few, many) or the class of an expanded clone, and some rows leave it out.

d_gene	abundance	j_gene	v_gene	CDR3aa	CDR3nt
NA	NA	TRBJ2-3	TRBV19	CASSIGGRGTDTQYF	TGTGCCAGTAGTATAGGCGGCAGAGGCACAGATACGCAGTATTTT
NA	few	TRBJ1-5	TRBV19	CASSITRTYNQPQHF	TGTGCCAGTAGTATAACCCGGACATACAATCAGCCCCAGCATTTT
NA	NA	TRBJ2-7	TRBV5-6	CASSNGLALYEQYF	TGTGCCAGCAGCAATGGACTGGCCCTCTACGAGCAGTACTTC
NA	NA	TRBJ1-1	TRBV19	CASSIGGGTEAFF	TGTGCCAGTAGTATCGGGGGAGGCACTGAAGCTTTCTTT
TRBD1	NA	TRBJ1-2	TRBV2	CASFTTPKGQGYYGYTF	TGTGCCAGCTTCACCACCCCGAAAGGACAGGGGTACTATGGCTACACCTTC
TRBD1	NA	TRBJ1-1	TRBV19	CASSTRDRVWTEAFF	TGTGCCAGTAGTACCCGGGACAGGGTGTGGACTGAAGCTTTCTTT
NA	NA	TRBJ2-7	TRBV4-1	CASSHPGAYEQYF	TGCGCCAGCAGCCATCCCGGGGCCTACGAGCAGTACTTC
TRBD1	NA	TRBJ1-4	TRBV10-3	CAIKQGSDEKLFF	TGTGCCATCAAACAGGGGTCAGATGAAAAACTGTTTTTT
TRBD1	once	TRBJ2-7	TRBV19	CASSIEVTGGDEQYF	TGTGCCAGTAGTATAGAGGTGACAGGGGGCGACGAGCAGTACTTC
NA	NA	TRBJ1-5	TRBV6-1	CASTVSNQPQHF	TGTGCCAGCACAGTCTCAAATCAGCCCCAGCATTTT
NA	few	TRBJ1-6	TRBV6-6	CASSYSPYSYNSPLHF	TGTGCCAGCAGTTACTCTCCCTACTCCTATAATTCACCCCTCCACTTT
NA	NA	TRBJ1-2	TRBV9	CASSVARVEDGYTF	TGTGCCAGCAGCGTAGCCAGGGTTGAGGATGGCTACACCTTC
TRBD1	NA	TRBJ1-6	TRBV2	CASSGGTGRESPLHF	TGTGCCAGCAGTGGGGGGACAGGGCGGGAGTCACCCCTCCACTTT
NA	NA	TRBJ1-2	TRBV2	CAGKTGISRDYGYTF	TGTGCCGGCAAGACAGGCATTAGTCGTGACTATGGCTACACCTTC
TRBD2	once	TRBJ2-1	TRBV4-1	CASSQAGLVSNGEQFF	TGCGCCAGCAGCCAAGCGGGACTAGTAAGTAACGGTGAGCAGTTCTTC
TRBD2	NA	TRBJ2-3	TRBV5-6	CASRLFGSGGSADTQYF	TGTGCCAGCAGGTTGTTTGGGAGCGGGGGGTCTGCGGATACGCAGTATTTT
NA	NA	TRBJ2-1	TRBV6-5	CASSQLADRRQFF	TGTGCCAGCAGCCAATTAGCAGATAGGAGGCAGTTCTTC
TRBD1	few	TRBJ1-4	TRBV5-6	CASSAGQKNEKLFF	TGTGCCAGCAGCGCGGGACAGAAGAATGAAAAACTGTTTTTT
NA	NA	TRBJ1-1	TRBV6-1	CASSERGGNTEAFF	TGTGCCAGCAGTGAAAGGGGCGGAAACACTGAAGCTTTCTTT
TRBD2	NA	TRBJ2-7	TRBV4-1	CASSQIMIAGAPYEQYF	TGCGCCAGCAGCCAAATAATGATAGCGGGAGCCCCCTACGAGCAGTACTTC
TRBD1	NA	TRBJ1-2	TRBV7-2	CASSPWDRVNYGYTF	TGTGCCAGCAGCCCGTGGGACAGGGTAAACTATGGCTACACCTTC
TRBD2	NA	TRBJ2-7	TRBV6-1	CASSELLAGGKYEQYF	TGTGCCAGCAGTGAACTCCTAGCGGGAGGAAAATACGAGCAGTACTTC
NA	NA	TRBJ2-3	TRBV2	CASSTFSGTDTQYF	TGTGCCAGCAGTACCTTTTCGGGGACAGATACGCAGTATTTT